Sequencing of this T cell receptor (beta chain) was carried out in a study of OX40 agonist ivuxolimab in advanced cancers. Assay: immunoSEQ multiplex PCR; the TCRdb copy retains only in-frame clones and omits some. The table has 25,000 to 35,000 clones, about 90% seen once. Regarding this clone: What it recognizes is unknown.

The CDR3 covers 12 residues. Deletions cut 3 bases from V and 6 bases from J, with 7 bases between. Per germline, CDR1 SEHNR and CDR2 FQNEAQ (reference sequence). Study conclusions and caveats: The mean number of expanded clones was higher in CD8+ T cells than in CD4+.

The sample consisted of CD4+ or CD8+ T cells sorted from blood, taken in a trial of the OX40 agonist ivuxolimab. The V and J genes are TRBV7-9 and TRBJ2-3; unclear D gene. The sequence came from an adult with an advanced solid tumor such as melanoma, head and neck, liver or kidney cancer. This chain's CDR3 is CASSFPRDTQYF. DNA for the CDR3: TGTGCCAGCAGCTTTCCACGGGATACGCAGTATTTT.